This T cell receptor beta chain was identified in a study of blood T cell repertoires in COVID-19. V was clipped by 1 base and J by 11 bases, with 11 bases between them. Germline V gives CDR1 SGHDN, CDR2 FVKESK. The CDR3 runs 12 residues. The table came from immunoSEQ multiplex PCR; TCRdb's copy has only in-frame clones and leaves some out. The sample yields 400,000 to 550,000 clones, more than 85% seen once. This sequence was found in a woman in her 30s with acute or convalescent COVID-19. The sample consisted of peripheral blood. V usage is TRBV14 and J usage is TRBJ1-1; no reliable D call. As DNA, the CDR3 is TGTGCCAGCAGCCAAGCAAGGACGGGGGCTTTCTTT. It is translated as CASSQARTGAFF. Full variable domain (rest looked up from reference TRBV14 and TRBJ1-1): EAGVTQFPSHSVIEKGQTVTLRCDPISGHDNLYWYRRVMGKEIKFLLHFVKESKQDESGMPNNRFLAERTGGTYSTLKVQPAELEDSGVYFCASSQARTGAFFGQGTRLTVV.